Included here is one TCR beta chain sequence, with context. Its antigen is not known. In germline, CDR1 is SEHNR, CDR2 FQNEAQ (reference sequence). V shed 5 bases, J shed 4 bases, and the junction held 13 bases outside the gene matches. CDR3 size: 17 residues. When replicate PCRs were run on sorted subsets, they used roughly 0.2 ug DNA, some 30,000 T cell genomes. Sequencing was performed with immunoSEQ multiplex PCR; in TCRdb, only in-frame clones are kept and a portion is missing. The table has about 1,800,000 clones, roughly 94% seen once. The record originates from a study of shared clonotypes between healthy human individuals. Study findings and constraints: Large sequencing depth failed to make sorted-subset sequencing complete, rarefaction showed.

Naive CD8 cells were CD45RO-negative, positively selected for CCR7, excluding terminally differentiated effector memory CD45RA+ cells. This rearrangement joins TRBV7-9 to TRBJ2-5; 10 positions agree with TRBD2. This receptor was identified in a young man in good health. Material: naive CD8+ T cells sorted from blood. CDR3 nucleotide sequence: TGTGCCAGCAGCCCCCGAGGAGCGGGGGGGCTGGGAGAGACCCAGTACTTC. This translates into CASSPRGAGGLGETQYF.